The rows below give T cell receptor beta chains drawn from one sample of a study of Graves' ophthalmopathy and Graves' hyperthyroidism. TCRdb re-called the multiplex PCR reads through MiXCR, storing one row per CDR3 protein. The sample consists of 150,000 or so distinct CDR3 sequences, 39% of them appearing once. Material for sequencing was peripheral blood. The receptors originated from a man under 40 with Graves' ophthalmopathy. CDR3s include the opening cysteine and the closing phenylalanine or tryptophan. The size of a clone is reported for some rows only, either as once, few or many, or as a class for expanded clones.

many	TRBV7-8	TRBJ2-7	CASSSMGPTYEQYF
once	TRBV6-5	TRBJ2-2	CASSYSGQGVRELFF
many	TRBV6-1	TRBJ1-2	CASRRTGPHNYGYTF
many	TRBV27	TRBJ2-3	CASRPLVGAFGDTQYF
once	TRBV19	TRBJ1-5	CASRTPPGNSNQPQHF
many	TRBV20-1	TRBJ1-3	CSAPRDRGNTIYF
.	TRBV6-5	TRBJ2-7	CASSYSPSPGRSYEQYF
many	TRBV24-1	TRBJ2-2	CATSALAGPLIDTGELFF
many	TRBV7-2	TRBJ1-1	CASSEQGALPEAFF
.	TRBV15	TRBJ1-1	CATSRVSRATEAFF
.	TRBV6-2/TRBV6-3	TRBJ2-7	CASSSSGTGFEQYF
many	TRBV30	TRBJ1-2	CAWRRDPNYGYTF
.	TRBV24-1	TRBJ2-5	CATSRSAGETQYF
many	TRBV19	TRBJ2-7	CASSIRAGGTYEQYF
many	TRBV30	TRBJ2-5	CAWSYQGPKTQYF
many	TRBV6-2/TRBV6-3	TRBJ2-5	CASPPGGPREETQYF
many	TRBV29-1	TRBJ1-2	CSGVQGKGGYTF
many	TRBV27	TRBJ2-5	CASSWDREETQYF
.	TRBV20-1	TRBJ2-5	CSAPGTAFQETQYF
.	TRBV6-5	TRBJ1-5	CASSFYRGRSNQPQHF
.	TRBV6-5	TRBJ2-2	CASSYGASAGELFF
many	TRBV13	TRBJ1-2	CASSEDRFYGYTF
many	TRBV6-1	TRBJ2-2	CASSEVDGAGELFF
many	TRBV6-1	TRBJ2-7	CASRLSGRSSYEQYF
.	TRBV6-2/TRBV6-3	TRBJ2-5	CASSLTGPGETQYF
many	TRBV6-5	TRBJ1-2	CASSYGATGGPRYYGYTF
.	TRBV12-3/TRBV12-4	TRBJ2-7	CASSFEVYEQYF
many	TRBV7-2	TRBJ2-5	CASSYVGTGVETQYF
.	TRBV27	TRBJ2-7	CASSLTAGPYEQYF
many	TRBV28	TRBJ2-7	CASSPRTGAPYEQYF
.	TRBV7-8	TRBJ1-5	CASSLEGTYNQPQHF
.	TRBV27	TRBJ1-2	CASSSWAIANYGYTF
few	TRBV24-1	TRBJ1-2	CATSDPRQDGYTF
many	TRBV6-1	TRBJ1-2	CASSGPGGKSGYTF
once	TRBV6-1	TRBJ1-1	CASSVTGTSNTEAFF
.	TRBV11-2	TRBJ1-3	CANSDRSGNTIYF
many	TRBV12-3/TRBV12-4	TRBJ2-5	CASSSLGAQETQYF
many	TRBV13	TRBJ1-1	CASSLRSWTANTEAFF
many	TRBV28	TRBJ1-5	CASSSESGYNQPQHF
many	TRBV12-3/TRBV12-4	TRBJ1-2	CASSGAEGNYGYTF
.	TRBV18	TRBJ1-3	CASSRTGTGTHTGNTIYF
many	TRBV20-1	TRBJ2-7	CSARDLGGSDYEQYF
many	TRBV16	TRBJ1-1	CASSQPLQIPTGWRTEAFF
.	TRBV28	TRBJ1-1	CASSILDREAFF
many	TRBV12-3/TRBV12-4	TRBJ1-5	CASSGDRGNQPQHF
few	TRBV12-3/TRBV12-4	TRBJ2-7	CASSRSSGEQYF
many	TRBV29-1	TRBJ1-1	CSVIMNTEAFF